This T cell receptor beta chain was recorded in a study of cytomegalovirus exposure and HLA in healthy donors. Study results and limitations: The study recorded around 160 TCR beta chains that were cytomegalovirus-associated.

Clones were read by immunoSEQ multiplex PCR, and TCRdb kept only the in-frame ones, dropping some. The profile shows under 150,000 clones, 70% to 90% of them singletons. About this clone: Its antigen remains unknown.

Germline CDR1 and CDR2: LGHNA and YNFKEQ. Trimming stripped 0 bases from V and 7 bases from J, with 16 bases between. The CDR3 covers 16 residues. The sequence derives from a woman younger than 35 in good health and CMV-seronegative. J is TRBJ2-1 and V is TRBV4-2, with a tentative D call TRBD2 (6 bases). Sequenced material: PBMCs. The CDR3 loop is CASSQESSGPGNEQFF. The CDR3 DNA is TGTGCCAGCAGCCAAGAGAGTAGCGGCCCTGGGAATGAGCAGTTCTTC.